Below are 15 T cell receptor beta chains sequenced from a single sample in a study of blood T cell repertoires in COVID-19. Libraries were prepared by immunoSEQ multiplex PCR; TCRdb keeps only in-frame clonotypes and omits some of them. The sample shows 150,000 to 200,000 clones, 85% to 95% of them seen only once. Sequencing used peripheral blood. Source of these receptors: a woman aged 45-65 years with acute or convalescent COVID-19.

This chain links TRBV5-1 with TRBJ1-2, with 9 bases matching TRBD1. Losses at the gene ends were 7 bases for V and 3 bases for J; bases not matched to a gene: 7. The germline CDR1 and CDR2 sequences are SGHRS and YFSETQ. This CDR3 contains 14 residues. In nucleotides, the CDR3 is TGCGCCAGCGAAAGGGGACAGGGTGACTATGGCTACACCTTC. This gives the protein CASERGQGDYGYTF. Using reference TRBV5-1 and TRBJ1-2 for the parts outside the CDR3, the full variable domain is KAGVTQTPRYLIKTRGQQVTLSCSPISGHRSVSWYQQTPGQGLQFLFEYFSETQRNKGNFPGRFSGRQFSNSRSEMNVSTLELGDSALYLCASERGQGDYGYTFGSGTRLTVV.

The J gene is TRBJ2-1, the V gene TRBV2; 10 positions agree with TRBD2. The germline gives CDR1 SNHLY, CDR2 FYNNEI. V lost 5 bases and J lost 10; bases outside the gene matches: 11. CDR3 length equals 15 residues. The CDR3 reads CASSYPSGSHGEQFF. The CDR3 DNA is TGTGCCAGCAGTTATCCTAGCGGGAGCCACGGCGAGCAGTTCTTC. The full variable domain, completed using reference TRBV2 and TRBJ2-1, is EPEVTQTPSHQVTQMGQEVILRCVPISNHLYFYWYRQILGQKVEFLVSFYNNEISEKSEIFDDQFSVERPDGSNFTLKIRSTKLEDSAMYFCASSYPSGSHGEQFFGPGTRLTVL.

The chain recombines TRBV5-1 with TRBJ1-1; no clear D gene. The germline CDR1 and CDR2 sequences are SGHRS and YFSETQ. The germline V and J ends were trimmed by 4 bases and 1 base, with 14 bases remaining between them. The CDR3 covers 15 residues. The CDR3 region has the DNA TGCGCCAGCAGCGTGGAATTCGGGAGGAACACTGAAGCTTTCTTT. Its translation is CASSVEFGRNTEAFF.

This clone showed up just once. The gene calls are TRBV25-1 and TRBJ2-5; TRBD1 aligns across 8 bases. Trimming at V came to 6 bases and at J to 5 bases, leaving 8 bases not matched to a gene. The V gene's germline CDR1 is MGHDK and CDR2 SYGVNS. This CDR3 spans 14 amino acids. The CDR3 nucleotides read TGTGCCAGCAGCCTACGACAGGGGTCGGAGACCCAGTACTTC. Protein sequence: CASSLRQGSETQYF.

The rearrangement joins TRBV5-8 to TRBJ1-4, with 7 positions matching TRBD1. Germline trimming cut 1 base from V and 3 bases from J; bases unmatched to any gene: 3. The germline V gene encodes CDR1 SGHTS and CDR2 YDEGEE. The CDR3 is 15 residues long. This CDR3 reads CASSLRQGSNEKLFF. In DNA, the CDR3 is TGTGCCAGCAGCTTGAGACAGGGCTCTAATGAAAAACTGTTTTTT.

The rearrangement links TRBV24-1 to TRBJ2-1; TRBD2 matches 12 bases. With 4 bases clipped from V and 4 bases from J, the junction kept 7 bases outside the gene matches. Germline values: CDR1 KGHDR, CDR2 SFDVKD. This CDR3 is 17 amino acids long. The CDR3 nucleotides read TGTGCCACCAGTGACCTCCGGACTAGCGGGGCTTACAATGAGCAGTTCTTC. Translated, it gives CATSDLRTSGAYNEQFF.

The rearrangement links TRBV28 to TRBJ1-3, with TRBD1 matching 7 bases. CDR1 is MDHEN and CDR2 is SYDVKM in the germline V gene. This CDR3 is built from 13 residues. V shed 4 bases and J 8 bases; nucleotides not matched to a gene: 5. CDR3 amino acids: CASSSPGGHTIYF. CDR3 sequence (DNA): TGTGCCAGCAGTTCCCCAGGGGGACACACCATATATTTT.

The V gene is TRBV11-3, the J gene TRBJ1-6; no reliable D call. CDR3 size: 13 residues. Trimming stripped 3 bases from V and 6 bases from J, with 6 bases between. CDR1 and CDR2 (germline): SGHNT, YENEEA. The CDR3 here is CASSLRVNSPLHF. CDR3 coding DNA: TGTGCCAGCAGCTTGAGGGTTAATTCACCCCTCCACTTT.

This sequence joins TRBV2 and TRBJ1-2; TRBD1 might be the D (6 bases). CDR1 and CDR2 from the germline V gene are SNHLY and FYNNEI. The CDR3 covers 16 residues. V lost 5 bases and J 2 bases, leaving 18 bases between the germline ends. The CDR3 DNA reads as TGTGCCAGCAGTAACAACCCAGTCGACAGGAACTATGGCTACACCTTC. Translation: CASSNNPVDRNYGYTF.

This clone was detected once. The chain couples TRBV6-5 to TRBJ1-2; a possible D gene is TRBD1 (6 bases). V gave up 6 bases and J gave up 14 bases, with 22 bases separating them. Germline V lookup: CDR1 MNHEY, CDR2 SVGAGI. The CDR3 runs to 13 residues. In DNA form, the CDR3 reads TGTGCCAGCAGCCCCAGGGCGGGGGCTCAGGGGACCTTC. Protein: CASSPRAGAQGTF.

V and J are TRBV27 and TRBJ1-6; tentatively, D is TRBD1 (6 bases). CDR1 and CDR2 from the germline V gene are MNHEY and SMNVEV (reference sequence). The CDR3 length is 14 residues. Trimming removed 6 bases from V and 7 bases from J, with 13 bases in between. CDR3: CASSYRVGNSPLHF. The CDR3 DNA is TGTGCCAGCAGCTACAGGGTAGGGAATTCACCCCTCCACTTT.

V is TRBV2 and J is TRBJ1-1; possibly TRBD1 for D (5 bases). Germline V gene data show CDR1 as SNHLY and CDR2 as FYNNEI. The CDR3 has 14 residues. Trimming cost V 7 bases and J 1 base, with 13 bases left between them. CDR3 nucleotides: TGTGCCAGCAAGCCAGGGCTGAGGAACACTGAAGCTTTCTTT. This gives the protein CASKPGLRNTEAFF.

This clone appeared once. The DNA for the CDR3 is TGTGCCAGCAGGAGGGGCGGGGGCGAAGAGACCCAGTACTTC. This codes for CASRRGGGEETQYF. V usage is TRBV6-5 and J usage is TRBJ2-5, with a tentative D call TRBD2 (7 bases). The CDR3 is 14 amino acids. The germline gives CDR1 MNHEY, CDR2 SVGAGI. V lost 6 bases and J 3 bases, leaving 14 bases between the germline ends.

The V and J genes are TRBV3-1 (or the pseudogene TRBV3-2) and TRBJ1-2, with 10 bases that match TRBD1. The J segment lost 5 bases and the V segment lost 6 bases, leaving 12 bases of the junction unmatched. The CDR3 is 16 residues long. Germline values: CDR1 LGHDT, CDR2 YNNKEL (reference sequence). CDR3 region: CASRNRDRGIYYGYTF. The CDR3 region has the DNA TGTGCCAGCAGGAACCGGGACAGGGGAATTTATTATGGCTACACCTTC.

V is TRBV19 and J is TRBJ2-1; TRBD2 matches 10 bases. With 2 bases clipped from V and 4 bases from J, the junction kept 5 bases outside the gene matches. The CDR3 runs to 16 residues. Germline V gives CDR1 LNHDA, CDR2 SQIVND (reference sequence). The DNA of the CDR3 is TGTGCCAGTAGTATACAAGGTAGCGGGGGGTACAATGAGCAGTTCTTC. Encoded protein: CASSIQGSGGYNEQFF.